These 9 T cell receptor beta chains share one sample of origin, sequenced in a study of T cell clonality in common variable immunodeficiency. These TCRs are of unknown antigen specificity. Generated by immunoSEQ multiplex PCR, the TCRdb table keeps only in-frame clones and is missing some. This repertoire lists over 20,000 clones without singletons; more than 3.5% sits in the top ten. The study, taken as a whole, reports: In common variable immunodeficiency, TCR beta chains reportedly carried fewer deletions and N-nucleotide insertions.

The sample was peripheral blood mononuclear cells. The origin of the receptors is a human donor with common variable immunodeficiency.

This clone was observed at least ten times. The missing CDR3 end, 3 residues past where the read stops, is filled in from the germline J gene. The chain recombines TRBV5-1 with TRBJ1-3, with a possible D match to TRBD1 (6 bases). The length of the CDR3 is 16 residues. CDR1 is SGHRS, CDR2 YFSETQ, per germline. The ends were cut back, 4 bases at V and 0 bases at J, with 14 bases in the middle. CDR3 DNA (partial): TGCGCCAGCAGCCAGCAGGGGCCTGGCTCTGGAAACACC. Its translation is CASSQQGPGSGNT. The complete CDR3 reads CASSQQGPGSGNTIYF.

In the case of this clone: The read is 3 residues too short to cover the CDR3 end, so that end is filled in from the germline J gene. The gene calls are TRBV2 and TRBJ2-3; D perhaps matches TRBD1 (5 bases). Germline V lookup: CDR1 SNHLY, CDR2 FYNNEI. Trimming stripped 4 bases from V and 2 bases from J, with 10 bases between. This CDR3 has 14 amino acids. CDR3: CASSVVRATDTQYF. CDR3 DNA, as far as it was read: TGTGCCAGCAGTGTCGTCAGGGCCACAGATACG. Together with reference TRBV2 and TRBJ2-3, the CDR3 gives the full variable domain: EPEVTQTPSHQVTQMGQEVILRCVPISNHLYFYWYRQILGQKVEFLVSFYNNEISEKSEIFDDQFSVERPDGSNFTLKIRSTKLEDSAMYFCASSVVRATDTQYFGPGTRLTVL.

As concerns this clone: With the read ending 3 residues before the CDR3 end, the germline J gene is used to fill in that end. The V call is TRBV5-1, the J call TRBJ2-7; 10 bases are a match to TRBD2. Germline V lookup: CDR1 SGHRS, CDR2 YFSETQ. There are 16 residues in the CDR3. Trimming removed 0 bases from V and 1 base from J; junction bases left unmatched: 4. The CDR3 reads CASSLAGTSASYEQYF. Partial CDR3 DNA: TGCGCCAGCAGCTTGGCCGGGACTAGCGCTTCCTACGAG.

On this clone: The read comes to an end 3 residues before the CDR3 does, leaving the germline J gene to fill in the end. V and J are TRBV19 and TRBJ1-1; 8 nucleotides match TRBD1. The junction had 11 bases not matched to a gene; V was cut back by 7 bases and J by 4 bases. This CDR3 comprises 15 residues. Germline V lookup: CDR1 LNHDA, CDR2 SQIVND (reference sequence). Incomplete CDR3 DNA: TGTGCCAGTAATATTCAGGGGGCGCCGGTCACTGAA. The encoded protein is CASNIQGAPVTE. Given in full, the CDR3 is CASNIQGAPVTEAFF.

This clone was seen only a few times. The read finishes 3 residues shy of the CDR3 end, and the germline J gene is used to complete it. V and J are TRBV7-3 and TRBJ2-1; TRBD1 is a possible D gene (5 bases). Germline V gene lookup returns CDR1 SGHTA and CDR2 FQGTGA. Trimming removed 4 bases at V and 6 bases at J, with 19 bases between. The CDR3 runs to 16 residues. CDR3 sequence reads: CASSSNAVGRVNEQFF. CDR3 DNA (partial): TGTGCCAGCAGCTCAAACGCGGTGGGCAGGGTCAATGAG.

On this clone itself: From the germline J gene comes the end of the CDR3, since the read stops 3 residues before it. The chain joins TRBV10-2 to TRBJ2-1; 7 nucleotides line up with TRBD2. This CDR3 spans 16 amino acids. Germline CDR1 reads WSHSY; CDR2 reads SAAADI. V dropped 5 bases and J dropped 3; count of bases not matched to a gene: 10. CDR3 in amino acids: CASSLERAGLYNEQFF. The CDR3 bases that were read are TGCGCCAGCAGTTTAGAAAGAGCGGGACTCTACAATGAG.

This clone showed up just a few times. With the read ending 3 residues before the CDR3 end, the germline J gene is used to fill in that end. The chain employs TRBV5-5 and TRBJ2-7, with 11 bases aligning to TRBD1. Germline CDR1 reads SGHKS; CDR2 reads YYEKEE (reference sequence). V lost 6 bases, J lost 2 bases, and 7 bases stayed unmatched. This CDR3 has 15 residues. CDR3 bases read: TGTGCCAGCATTCCGGGACAGGGGGGCGCCTACGAG. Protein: CASIPGQGGAYE. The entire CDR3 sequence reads CASIPGQGGAYEQYF.

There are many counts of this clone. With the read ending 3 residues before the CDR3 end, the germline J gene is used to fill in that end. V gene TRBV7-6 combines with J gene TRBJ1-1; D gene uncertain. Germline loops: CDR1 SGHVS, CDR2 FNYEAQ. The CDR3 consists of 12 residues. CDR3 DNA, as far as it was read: TGTGCCAGCAGCTCCTCCGGCGGTAGC. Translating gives CASSSSGGS. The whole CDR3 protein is CASSSSGGSAFF.

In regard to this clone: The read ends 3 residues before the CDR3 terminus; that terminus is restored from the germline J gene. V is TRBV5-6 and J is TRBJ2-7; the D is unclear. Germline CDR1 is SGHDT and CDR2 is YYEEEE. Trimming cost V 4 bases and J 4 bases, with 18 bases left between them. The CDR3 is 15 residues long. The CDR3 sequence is CASSLTGSPGYEQYF. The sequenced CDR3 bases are TGTGCCAGCAGCCTAACCGGGTCTCCTGGTTACGAG.